A single sample is the source of the 18 T cell receptor beta chains below, sequenced in a study of CD8+ T cells in alopecia areata. RNA was extracted and reverse transcribed into cDNA as the sequencing template. Repertoires were generated with immunoSEQ multiplex PCR, while TCRdb's copy carries only in-frame clones and drops some. The profile covers about 190,000 clones, with more than 55% appearing a single time and roughly 0.71% taken by the ten largest. Treatment specified: oral pan-JAK inhibitor, 5-10 mg twice daily. The source material was CD4+ T cells sorted from blood, sampled at week 4, from a patient treated with tofacitinib. The receptors stem from a human donor with alopecia areata.

The V call is TRBV4-1, the J call TRBJ2-1, with D perhaps TRBD1 (5 bases). With 0 bases removed from V and 5 bases from J, the gap between germline ends came to 11 bases. This CDR3 is built from 15 residues. Germline V gives CDR1 MGHRA, CDR2 YSYEKL. The CDR3 is CASSQDLGANNEQFF. CDR3 sequence (DNA): TGCGCCAGCAGCCAAGATCTTGGGGCGAACAATGAGCAGTTCTTC.

The genes are TRBV2 and TRBJ2-7; D might be TRBD1 (6 bases). Germline V gene data show CDR1 as SNHLY and CDR2 as FYNNEI. Trimming pared 6 bases from V and 6 bases from J, leaving 9 bases between. The CDR3 totals 11 residues. The CDR3 DNA sequence: TGTGCCAGCAGCACAGGGCTCGAGCAGTACTTC. It is translated as CASSTGLEQYF.

V usage is TRBV7-2 and J usage is TRBJ2-7; tentative D call: TRBD2 (6 bases). CDR1 and CDR2 from the germline V gene are SGHTA and FQGNSA. V lost 5 bases, J lost 0 bases, and 17 bases lay in between. This CDR3 region has 16 residues. CDR3 residues: CASSPRSGWSSYEQYF. The CDR3 coding sequence is TGTGCCAGCAGCCCAAGGAGCGGGTGGAGCTCCTACGAGCAGTACTTC.

This clone was recorded a few times. The chain uses TRBV28 and TRBJ2-3, with 10 bases fitting TRBD2. This CDR3 contains 19 residues. V lost 1 base to trimming and J lost 2 bases; unmatched junction nucleotides: 12. Germline-derived CDR1 and CDR2 are MDHEN and SYDVKM. Written as DNA, the CDR3 is TGTGCCAGCAGTTTATTTGGTCCTAGCGGGAGCATTGACACAGATACGCAGTATTTT. This codes for CASSLFGPSGSIDTDTQYF.

This clone was recorded only once. The chain carries TRBV15 and TRBJ1-5, with D uncertain. V lost 4 bases and J lost 7, with 11 bases in between. Germline assignment: CDR1 LNHNV and CDR2 YYDKDF (reference sequence). CDR3 length: 13 residues. The CDR3 reads CATSTTARQPQHF. Here the CDR3 DNA reads TGTGCCACCAGCACAACAGCGAGGCAGCCCCAGCATTTT.

This clone was counted only a few times. The DNA of the CDR3 is TGCGCCAGCAGCTTTGGGTCTAGCGAGCAGTACTTC. Its protein is CASSFGSSEQYF. The V gene is TRBV5-1, the J gene TRBJ2-7, with D uncertain. Germline CDR1 SGHRS, CDR2 YFSETQ. This CDR3 contains 12 residues. The ends were cut back, 2 bases at V and 6 bases at J, with 9 bases in the middle.

The table lists this clone with a count of one. CDR3 region: CASSPQQGLVYEQYF. CDR3 DNA sequence: TGTGCCAGCAGCCCTCAACAGGGGTTGGTCTACGAGCAGTACTTC. This rearrangement joins TRBV7-2 to TRBJ2-7; 7 bases are shared with TRBD1. Germline V CDR1 and CDR2: SGHTA, FQGNSA. V dropped 5 bases and J dropped 3; count of bases not matched to a gene: 10. The length of the CDR3 is 15 residues. Variable domain in full (rest from reference TRBV7-2 and TRBJ2-7): GAGVSQSPSNKVTEKGKDVELRCDPISGHTALYWYRQSLGQGLEFLIYFQGNSAPDKSGLPSDRFSAERTGGSVSTLTIQRTQQEDSAVYLCASSPQQGLVYEQYFGPGTRLTVT.

The rearrangement links TRBV2 to TRBJ2-5; D is unresolved. The tail of the sequence fits TRBJ2-7 better, so the J call may be wrong. This CDR3 has 15 amino acids. Germline values: CDR1 SNHLY, CDR2 FYNNEI. The CDR3 DNA sequence: TGTGCCAGCAGTCGGACGGGCGTCAGCTCCTACGAGCAGTACTTC. Protein: CASSRTGVSSYEQYF.

The chain links TRBV30 to TRBJ2-1; 8 bases agree with TRBD2. The CDR3 runs 15 residues. J gave up 4 bases and V 1 base, and 6 bases lay outside the gene matches. Germline CDR1 and CDR2: GTSNPN and SVGIG (reference sequence). In DNA, the CDR3 is TGTGCCTGGAGTGCAGCGGGAGTCCGTTACAATGAGCAGTTCTTC. Translated: CAWSAAGVRYNEQFF.

The chain joins TRBV29-1 to TRBJ1-4; D remains ambiguous. Trimming removed 0 bases from V and 8 bases from J, with 10 bases in between. This CDR3 spans 13 amino acids. Germline V gene sequence: CDR1 SQVTM, CDR2 ANQGSEA. This CDR3 reads CSVEDQPSEKLFF. The CDR3 nucleotides are TGCAGCGTTGAAGACCAGCCGAGCGAAAAACTGTTTTTT.

For the CDR3, the DNA is TGTGCCAGCAAGGGCGAGTCGGGTAGGGAGACCCAGTACTTC. Its protein is CASKGESGRETQYF. The V gene is TRBV2, the J gene TRBJ2-5; D is uncertain. Germline CDR1 reads SNHLY; CDR2 reads FYNNEI. CDR3 length equals 14 residues. Between the trimmed V and J ends, which lost 7 bases and 5 bases, there was a span of 17 bases.

In its sample, this clone was seen many times. The rearrangement links TRBV6-5 to TRBJ2-1; TRBD2 matches at 7 bases. The CDR3 is 15 amino acids. V lost 2 bases and J lost 6; bases outside the gene matches: 7. The germline gives CDR1 MNHEY, CDR2 SVGAGI. CDR3 DNA: TGTGCCAGCAGTTACAACCCGGGCGGGGGCAATGAGCAGTTCTTC. It codes for CASSYNPGGGNEQFF.

This rearrangement joins TRBV19 to TRBJ1-5; 10 bases align to TRBD1. The length of the CDR3 is 16 residues. J lost 4 bases, V lost 7 bases, and 10 bases had no gene match. Germline CDR1 is LNHDA and CDR2 is SQIVND (reference sequence). In nucleotides, the CDR3 is TGTGCCAGTATCCCGGGGACGGGACAGGGGAATCAGCCCCAGCATTTT. Protein product: CASIPGTGQGNQPQHF.

This clone was observed once. The gene calls are TRBV4-3 and TRBJ1-2; 7 bases are a match to TRBD1. The CDR3 spans 16 residues. The junction had 14 bases not matched to a gene; V was cut back by 3 bases and J by 7 bases. The germline CDR1 and CDR2 sequences are LGHNA and YSLEER. The CDR3: CASSQEDRAGVSGYTF. CDR3 DNA sequence: TGCGCCAGCAGCCAGGAAGACAGGGCCGGGGTGAGTGGCTACACCTTC.

The chain combines TRBV25-1 with TRBJ1-2, with D unclear. Trimming took 4 bases from V and 4 from J, leaving 10 bases between them. This CDR3 comprises 13 residues. CDR1 and CDR2 from the germline V gene are MGHDK and SYGVNS. The CDR3 DNA sequence: TGTGCCAGCAGTGGTTCAGGTCTCTATGGCTACACCTTC. Protein sequence: CASSGSGLYGYTF.

This chain links TRBV10-3 with TRBJ2-7; weak D call: TRBD1 (6 bases). The CDR3 covers 12 residues. Trimming took off 2 bases at V and 4 bases at J, with 6 bases between the two ends. The germline V gene encodes CDR1 ENHRY and CDR2 SYGVKD. The CDR3 loop reads CAISETGYEQYF. CDR3 in DNA: TGTGCCATCAGTGAGACAGGGTACGAGCAGTACTTC.

The chain uses TRBV10-3 and TRBJ2-7; no definite D call. The CDR3 consists of 17 residues. The germline CDR1 and CDR2 sequences are ENHRY and SYGVKD. V lost 0 bases to trimming and J lost 2 bases, with 17 bases between them. The CDR3 sequence is CAISESRLGIVPYEQYF. The CDR3 coding sequence is TGTGCCATCAGTGAGTCGAGGTTGGGGATAGTCCCCTACGAGCAGTACTTC.

V gene TRBV30 combines with J gene TRBJ2-7; TRBD2 agrees at 12 bases. The ends lost 5 bases at V and 5 bases at J; junction bases unmatched: 4. From germline, CDR1 is GTSNPN and CDR2 SVGIG (reference sequence). This CDR3 contains 13 residues. The DNA of the CDR3 is TGTGCCTGGCGACTAGCGGGAGCTAACGAGCAGTACTTC. Amino acid sequence: CAWRLAGANEQYF.